This TCR beta chain came from a study of T cells expressing NK-cell markers. General study results and limits: There were a few donors in whom these clonotypes also led the CD3+CD56-NKG2C+ fraction.

The length of the CDR3 is 14 residues. Looked up from germline, CDR1 is SNHLY and CDR2 is FYNNEI. TCRdb reworked the 5' RACE reads into one entry per CDR3 protein, no DNA. This listing includes roughly 430,000 distinct CDR3 sequences. For this clonotype: Its antigen remains unidentified.

The TCR originated in a woman between 18 and 70 years old in good health. Source material: blood T cells: a sorted CD56 or NKG2C T cell subset, CD4+ or CD8+ T cells, or bulk PBMC T cells (not recorded which). The chain links TRBV2 to TRBJ1-1; TCRdb designates TRBD1, a call that cannot be tested without DNA. The CDR3: CASSWGTRGSEAFF.